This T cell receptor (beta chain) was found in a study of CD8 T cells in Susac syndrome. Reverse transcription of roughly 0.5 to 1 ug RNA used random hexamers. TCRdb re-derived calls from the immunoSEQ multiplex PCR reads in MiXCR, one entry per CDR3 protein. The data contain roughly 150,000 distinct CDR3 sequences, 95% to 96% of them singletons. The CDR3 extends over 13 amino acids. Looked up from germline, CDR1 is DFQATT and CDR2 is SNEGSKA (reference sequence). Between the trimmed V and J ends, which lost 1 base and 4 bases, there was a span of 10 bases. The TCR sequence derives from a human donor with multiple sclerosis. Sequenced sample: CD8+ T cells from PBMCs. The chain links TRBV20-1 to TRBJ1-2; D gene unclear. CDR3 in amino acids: CSARAPGGYGYTF. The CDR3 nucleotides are TGCAGTGCTAGAGCTCCTGGAGGCTATGGCTACACCTTC.